One T cell receptor (beta chain) is described in this entry. This clone was observed at least ten times. Its specific antigen is unknown. No clone much larger than this one lies a single base away; base qualities are absent. PBMCs were isolated by Ficoll density gradient centrifugation, and adherent monocytes were differentiated into dendritic cells with IL-4 and GM-CSF. Non-adherent cells were co-cultured with irradiated peptide-loaded DCs at a 1:10 ratio, and on day 7 the proliferating cells were restimulated with fresh peptide-loaded DCs. The culture cytokines were IL-6, IL-7, IL-12 and IL-15 for the first stimulation, IL-7 plus IL-2 for the second stimulation, and IL-2 alone for the third stimulation. Cryopreservation was applied to the expanded cells used for TCR sequencing. This record comes from a study of personalized T cell therapy for brain tumors (dated by TCRdb to the early 2020s). Study-wide context: By uniting sequencing of tumor DNA/RNA and proteomic profiling via mass spectrometry, a proteogenomic approach pinpointed peptides restricted to the tumor.

An RNeasy Mini Kit was used to extract RNA from the peptide-stimulated T cells, and the extracted RNA was used as input for TCR beta CDR3 sequencing. The immunoSEQ platform was used at survey-level resolution to carry out TCR Vbeta CDR3 sequencing. For the original study's pipeline: The sequence results were analyzed and compiled using immunoSEQ ANALYZER v3.0. This is the immuneACCESS table as TCRdb keeps it, with only in-frame sequences that have V and J called. A part of the clones is gone; compared with another copy, unresolved V genes explain less than half, and the rest is unexplained. V, J and clone size reflect that table, while D and trimming were determined from the DNA. Within this sample are about 1,800 clones, with under 25% of them counted one time only. The ten largest clones add up to about 39% of the sample. Sequenced: a T cell product expanded with peptides in culture. This receptor was identified in a human donor with medulloblastoma.

The DNA sequence is as follows: TGTGCCACCAGTTCCCGGGTTAGCGGGGCGAACACCGGGGAGCTGTTTTTT. Translation gives CATSSRVSGANTGELFF. Recombination joined TRBV24-1 with TRBJ2-2; TRBD2 agrees with 8 junctional bases. V is cut back by 6 bases and J by 0 bases, with 8 bases in the junction unmatched. The germline V gene encodes CDR1 KGHDR and CDR2 SFDVKD. From the cysteine through the phenylalanine, the CDR3 covers 17 amino acids. The DNA shown is the 51-base CDR3, in frame from base 1.